Listed below are T cell receptor beta chains from one sample, sequenced in a study of cytomegalovirus exposure and HLA in healthy donors. Clones were read by immunoSEQ multiplex PCR, and TCRdb kept only the in-frame ones, dropping some. The repertoire has about 160,000 clones, under 80% of them found once; the top ten carry about 1.9%. Material for sequencing was PBMCs. The origin of the receptors is a female donor in good health and CMV-seronegative. The CDR3 runs from the conserved cysteine through the conserved F or W. Only some rows state a clone size, as once, few, many or a class for expanded clones.

v_gene	j_gene	abundance	CDR3aa
TRBV19	TRBJ2-7	-	CASSIIANGDEQYF
TRBV9	TRBJ2-2	few	CASSATSGRYHTGELFF
TRBV7-3	TRBJ2-5	-	CASSREGQETQYF
TRBV5-1	TRBJ1-4	-	CASSRGGDPINEKLFF
TRBV19	TRBJ2-6	-	CASRKMTSGANVLTF
TRBV29-1	TRBJ2-1	-	CSVEDGSSGGYNEQFF
TRBV13	TRBJ2-7	few	CASSEGLRVYEQYF
TRBV29-1	TRBJ2-7	few	CSVVPASYEQYF
TRBV9	TRBJ1-2	-	CASSPGQGTGYGYTF
TRBV29-1	TRBJ2-1	-	CSVEDGGQAYNEQFF
TRBV4-1	TRBJ2-7	-	CASSQPLLSGGDYEQYF
TRBV29-1	TRBJ2-7	few	CSVSSGTGGDEQYF
TRBV25-1	TRBJ2-1	-	CASRQSRENEQFF
TRBV16	TRBJ1-2	-	CASSPGGPPGNGYTF
TRBV9	TRBJ1-1	few	CASSVASDRAAFF
TRBV20-1	TRBJ2-7	-	CSASVLREQYF
TRBV30	TRBJ2-7	-	CAWSVRAYEQYF
TRBV6-5	TRBJ1-2	-	CASSENDRLYGYTF
TRBV6-1	TRBJ1-1	-	CASSEGRSAEAFF
TRBV7-6	TRBJ2-1	-	CASSSYSYSYNEQFF
TRBV15	TRBJ1-1	-	CATSRDPFQGRNTEAFF
TRBV5-1	TRBJ1-1	-	CASSGGQANTEAFF
TRBV6-4	TRBJ1-1	-	CASSDSRQTEAFF